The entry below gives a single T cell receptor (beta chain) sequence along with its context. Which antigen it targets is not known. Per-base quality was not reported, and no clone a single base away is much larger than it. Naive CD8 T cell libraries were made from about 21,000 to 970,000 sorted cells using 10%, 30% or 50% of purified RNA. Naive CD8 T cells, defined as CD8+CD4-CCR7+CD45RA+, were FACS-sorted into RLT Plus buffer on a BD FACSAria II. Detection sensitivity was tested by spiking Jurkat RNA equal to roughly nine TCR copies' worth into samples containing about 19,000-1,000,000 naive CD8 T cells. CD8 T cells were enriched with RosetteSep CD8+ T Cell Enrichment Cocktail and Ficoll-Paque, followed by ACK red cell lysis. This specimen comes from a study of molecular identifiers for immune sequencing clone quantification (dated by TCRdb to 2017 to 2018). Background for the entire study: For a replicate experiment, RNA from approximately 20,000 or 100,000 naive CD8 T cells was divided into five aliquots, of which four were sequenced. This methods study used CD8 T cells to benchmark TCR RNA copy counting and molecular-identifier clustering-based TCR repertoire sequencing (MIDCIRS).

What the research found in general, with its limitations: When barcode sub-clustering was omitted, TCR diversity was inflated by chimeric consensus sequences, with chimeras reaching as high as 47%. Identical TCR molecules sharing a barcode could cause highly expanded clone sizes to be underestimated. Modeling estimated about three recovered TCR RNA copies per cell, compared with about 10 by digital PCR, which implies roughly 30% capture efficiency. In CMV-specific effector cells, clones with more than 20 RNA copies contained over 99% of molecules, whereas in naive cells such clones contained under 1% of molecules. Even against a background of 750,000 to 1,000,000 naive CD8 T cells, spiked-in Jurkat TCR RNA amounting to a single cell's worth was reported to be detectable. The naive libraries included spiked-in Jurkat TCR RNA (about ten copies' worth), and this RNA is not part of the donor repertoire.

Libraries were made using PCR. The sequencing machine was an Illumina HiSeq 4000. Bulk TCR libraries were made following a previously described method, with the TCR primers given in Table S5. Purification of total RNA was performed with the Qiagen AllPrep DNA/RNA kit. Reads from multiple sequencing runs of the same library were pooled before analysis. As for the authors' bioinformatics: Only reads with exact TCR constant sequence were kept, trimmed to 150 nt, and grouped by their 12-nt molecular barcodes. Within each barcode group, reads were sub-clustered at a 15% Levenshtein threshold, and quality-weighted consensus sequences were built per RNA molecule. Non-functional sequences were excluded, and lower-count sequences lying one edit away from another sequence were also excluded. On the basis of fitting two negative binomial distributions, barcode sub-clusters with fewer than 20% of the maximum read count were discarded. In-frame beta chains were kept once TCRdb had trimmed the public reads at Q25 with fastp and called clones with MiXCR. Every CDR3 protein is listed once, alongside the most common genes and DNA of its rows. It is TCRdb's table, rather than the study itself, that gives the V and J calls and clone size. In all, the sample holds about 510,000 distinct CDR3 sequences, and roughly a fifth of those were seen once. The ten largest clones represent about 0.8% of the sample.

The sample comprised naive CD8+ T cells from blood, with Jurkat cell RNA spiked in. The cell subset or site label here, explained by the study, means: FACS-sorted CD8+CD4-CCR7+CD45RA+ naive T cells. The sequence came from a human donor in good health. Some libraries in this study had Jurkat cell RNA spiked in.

The CDR3 here reads CASHKNLGPQKETQYF. The nucleotide sequence reads TGTGCCAGCCATAAAAATCTAGGCCCCCAAAAAGAGACCCAGTACTTC. The chain is assembled from TRBV5-6 and TRBJ2-5; no D gene call is confident. CDR1 SGHDT and CDR2 YYEEEE were looked up in the germline V gene. Cut back by 7 bases and 3 bases, the V and J ends lie 22 bases apart. The CDR3 has 16 amino acids, counting the end cysteine and phenylalanine. Kept here is only the CDR3 DNA, which spans 48 bases and is read in frame from base 1.